A selection of T cell receptor beta chains follows, all from one sample in a study of blood T cell repertoires in COVID-19. Clones were read by immunoSEQ multiplex PCR, and TCRdb kept only the in-frame ones, dropping some. The repertoire holds approximately 94,000 clones, 70% to 85% seen once, with 25% in the top ten. Sequenced: peripheral blood. The origin of the receptors is a man in his fifties or sixties with acute or convalescent COVID-19. The CDR3 runs from the conserved cysteine through the conserved F or W.

cdr3_length	v_call	cdr3_aa
16	TRBV28	CASSIPGLSRLNEQFF
15	TRBV9	CASSSRTSGGGEQFF
15	TRBV7-9	CASSFQGTGANVLTF
14	TRBV25-1	CASSAGQANQPQHF
14	TRBV10-3	CAISGTSGVYEQYF
15	TRBV30	CAWSTQGDRTDTQYF
15	TRBV19	CASSTDRLLNTEAFF
14	TRBV7-9	CASSSSLAKNIQYF
15	TRBV28	CASSLSQTGYQPQHF
14	TRBV2	CASSGQAGDNEQFF
18	TRBV5-4	CASSSPGQGAGGANVLTF
20	TRBV5-1	CASSLRGRLAGASYQETQYF
11	TRBV6-5	CASTLSYGYTF
16	TRBV6-5	CASSYSRTGSNQPQHF
14	TRBV7-2	CASSRTGTGLEQYF
18	TRBV24-1	CATSDPTYGGGPSDTQYF
12	TRBV12-3/TRBV12-4	CASSLEMAHQYF
11	TRBV30	CAWSVLDEQFF
11	TRBV29-1	CSGDYGETQYF
16	TRBV4-2	CASSQSALDRKETQYF
16	TRBV4-2	CASSQEKTGVTQPQHF
15	TRBV3-1/TRBV3-2	CASSQEAAPNSPLHF
13	TRBV18	CASSPRVGGALDF
14	TRBV19	CASSLTGGLEKLFF
19	TRBV27	CASSGGGTGYPGPNSPLHF
13	TRBV6-6	CASIQGAWQPQHF
14	TRBV6-1	CASSEGRANYGYTF
13	TRBV24-1	CATSGSEGETQYF
16	TRBV2	CASGSGLATLTDTQYF
16	TRBV6-5	CASSYAPTRTYNEQFF
16	TRBV18	CASSPVRGPPGGEQYF